This T cell receptor (beta chain) was identified during a study of T-cell reconstitution after alpha-beta-depleted transplantation in children. CDR3 size: 16 residues. The V and J ends lost 3 bases and 5 bases respectively, with 23 bases between them. Germline CDR1 DFQATT, CDR2 SNEGSKA (reference sequence). The TCRbeta library incorporated unique molecular identifiers. TCRdb independently ran MiXCR on the PCR reads; one entry per CDR3 protein. The repertoire includes roughly 120,000 distinct CDR3 sequences, roughly 23% of them detected once, and about 10% sits in the top ten. Many counts were recorded for this clonotype.

The TCR was taken from a male patient aged 2-15 years who had a stem cell transplant for chronic granulomatous disease, so the T cells may come from the graft donor. The chain joins TRBV20-1 to TRBJ2-7; either TRBD1 or TRBD2 may supply D (5 bases each). Source: PBMCs, mostly from graft donor cells, taken 180 days after TCRalphabeta/CD19-depleted stem cell transplant. The CDR3 DNA is TGCAGTGCTAGGCCCCCATCCCAGGGAGACGAGGACGAGCAGTACTTC. It translates to CSARPPSQGDEDEQYF.